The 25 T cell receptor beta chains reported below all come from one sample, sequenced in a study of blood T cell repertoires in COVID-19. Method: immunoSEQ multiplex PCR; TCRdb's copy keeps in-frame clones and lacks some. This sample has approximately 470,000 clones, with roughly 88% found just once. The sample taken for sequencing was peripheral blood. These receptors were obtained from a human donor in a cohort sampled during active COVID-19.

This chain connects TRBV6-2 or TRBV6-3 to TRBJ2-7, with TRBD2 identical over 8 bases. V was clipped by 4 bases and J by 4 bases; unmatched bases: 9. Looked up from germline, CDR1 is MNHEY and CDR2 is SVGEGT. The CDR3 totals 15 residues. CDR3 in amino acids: CASSLPAGVPYEQYF. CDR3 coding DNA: TGTGCCAGCAGTTTACCAGCGGGGGTGCCTTACGAGCAGTACTTC.

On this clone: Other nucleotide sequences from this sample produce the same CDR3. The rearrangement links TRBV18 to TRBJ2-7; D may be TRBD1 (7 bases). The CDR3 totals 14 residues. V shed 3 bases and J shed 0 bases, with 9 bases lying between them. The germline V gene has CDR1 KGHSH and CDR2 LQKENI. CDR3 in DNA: TGTGCCAGCTCACCGCGGGACAGCTCCTACGAGCAGTACTTC. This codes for CASSPRDSSYEQYF.

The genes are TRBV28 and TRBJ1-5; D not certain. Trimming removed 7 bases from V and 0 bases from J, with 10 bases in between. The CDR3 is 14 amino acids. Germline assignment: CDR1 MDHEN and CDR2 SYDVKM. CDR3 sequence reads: CASTGSYSNQPQHF. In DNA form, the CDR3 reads TGTGCCAGCACAGGCAGCTATAGCAATCAGCCCCAGCATTTT.

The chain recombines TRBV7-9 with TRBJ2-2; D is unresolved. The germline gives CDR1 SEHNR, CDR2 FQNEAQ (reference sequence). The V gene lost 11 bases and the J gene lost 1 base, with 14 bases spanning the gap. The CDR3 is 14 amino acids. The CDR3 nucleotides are TGTGCCTCCCAGTTAACAGAGAACACCGGGGAGCTGTTTTTT. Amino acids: CASQLTENTGELFF. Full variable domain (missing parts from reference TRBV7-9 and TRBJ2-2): DTGVSQNPRHKITKRGQNVTFRCDPISEHNRLYWYRQTLGQGPEFLTYFQNEAQLEKSRLLSDRFSAERPKGSFSTLEIQRTEQGDSAMYLCASQLTENTGELFFGEGSRLTVL.

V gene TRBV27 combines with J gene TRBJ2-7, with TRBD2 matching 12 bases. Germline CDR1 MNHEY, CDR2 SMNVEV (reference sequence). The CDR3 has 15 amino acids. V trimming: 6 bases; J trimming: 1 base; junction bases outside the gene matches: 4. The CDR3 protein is CASRRLAGASYEQYF. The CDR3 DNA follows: TGTGCCAGCAGGCGACTAGCGGGAGCGTCCTACGAGCAGTACTTC.

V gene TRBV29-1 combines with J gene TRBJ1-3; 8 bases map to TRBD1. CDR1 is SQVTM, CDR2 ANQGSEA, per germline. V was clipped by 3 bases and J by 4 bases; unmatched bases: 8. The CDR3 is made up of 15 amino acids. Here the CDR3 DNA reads TGCAGCGTTGATCCGGACAGGGAAGGAGGAAACACCATATATTTT. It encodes CSVDPDREGGNTIYF.

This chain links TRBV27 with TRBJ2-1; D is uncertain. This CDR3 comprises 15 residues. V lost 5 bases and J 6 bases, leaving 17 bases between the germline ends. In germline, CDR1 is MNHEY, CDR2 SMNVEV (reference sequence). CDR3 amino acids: CASSPVPVPPNEQFF. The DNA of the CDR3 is TGTGCCAGCAGTCCCGTCCCGGTACCCCCCAATGAGCAGTTCTTC.

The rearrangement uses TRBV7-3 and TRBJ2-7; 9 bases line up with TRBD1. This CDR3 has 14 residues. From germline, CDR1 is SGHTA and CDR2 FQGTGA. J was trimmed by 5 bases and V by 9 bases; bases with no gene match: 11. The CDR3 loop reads CASSRDRESNEQYF. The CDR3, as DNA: TGTGCCAGTAGCCGGGACAGGGAAAGCAACGAGCAGTACTTC.

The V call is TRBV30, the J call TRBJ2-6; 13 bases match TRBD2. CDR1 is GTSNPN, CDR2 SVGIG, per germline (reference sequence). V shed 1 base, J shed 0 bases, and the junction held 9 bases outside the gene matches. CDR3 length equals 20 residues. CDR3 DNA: TGTGCCTGGAGTGCCAGGCAGGGACTAGCGGGATACTCTGGGGCCAACGTCCTGACTTTC. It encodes CAWSARQGLAGYSGANVLTF.

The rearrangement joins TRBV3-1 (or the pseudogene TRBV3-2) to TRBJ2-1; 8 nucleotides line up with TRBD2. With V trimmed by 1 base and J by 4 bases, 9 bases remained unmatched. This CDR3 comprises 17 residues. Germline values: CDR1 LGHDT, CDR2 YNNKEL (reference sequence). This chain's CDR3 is CASSQGYGSGSYNEQFF. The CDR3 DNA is TGTGCCAGCAGCCAAGGGTATGGGAGCGGGAGTTACAATGAGCAGTTCTTC.

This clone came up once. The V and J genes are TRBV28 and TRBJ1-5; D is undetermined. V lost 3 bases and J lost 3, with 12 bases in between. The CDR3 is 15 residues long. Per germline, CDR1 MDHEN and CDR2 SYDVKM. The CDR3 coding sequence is TGTGCCAGCAGTTTTCGAGATCGGGTCAATCAGCCCCAGCATTTT. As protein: CASSFRDRVNQPQHF.

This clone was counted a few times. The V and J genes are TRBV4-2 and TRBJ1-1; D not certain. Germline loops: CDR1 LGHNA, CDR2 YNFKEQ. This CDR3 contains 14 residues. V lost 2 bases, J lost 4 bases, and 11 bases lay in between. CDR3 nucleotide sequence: TGTGCCAGCAGCCAACATCGTGGCAGCACTGAAGCTTTCTTT. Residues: CASSQHRGSTEAFF.

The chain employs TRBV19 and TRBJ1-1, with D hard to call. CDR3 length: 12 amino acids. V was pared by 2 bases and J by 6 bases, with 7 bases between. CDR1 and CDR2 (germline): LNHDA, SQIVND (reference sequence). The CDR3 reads CASSISYAEAFF. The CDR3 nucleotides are TGTGCCAGTAGTATATCCTACGCTGAAGCTTTCTTT.

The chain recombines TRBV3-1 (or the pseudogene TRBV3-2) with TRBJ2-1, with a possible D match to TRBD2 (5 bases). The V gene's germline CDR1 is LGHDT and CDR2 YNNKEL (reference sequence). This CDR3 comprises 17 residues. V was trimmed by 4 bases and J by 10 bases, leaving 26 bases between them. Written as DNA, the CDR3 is TGTGCCAGCAGCCCCCCGGACTCCGTCCCTCGGCCCGGGGAGCAGTTCTTC. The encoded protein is CASSPPDSVPRPGEQFF.

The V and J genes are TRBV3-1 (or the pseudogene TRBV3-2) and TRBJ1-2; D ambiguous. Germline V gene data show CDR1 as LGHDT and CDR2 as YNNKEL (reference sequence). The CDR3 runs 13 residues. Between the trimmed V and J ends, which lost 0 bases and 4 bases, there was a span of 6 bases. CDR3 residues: CASSQDRFYGYTF. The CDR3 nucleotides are TGTGCCAGCAGCCAAGACAGGTTCTATGGCTACACCTTC.

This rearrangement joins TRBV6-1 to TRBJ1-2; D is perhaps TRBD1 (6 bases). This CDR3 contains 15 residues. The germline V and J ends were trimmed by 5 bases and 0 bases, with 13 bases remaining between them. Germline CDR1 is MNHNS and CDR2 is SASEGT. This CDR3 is CASSSRDKANYGYTF. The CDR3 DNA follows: TGTGCCAGCAGTTCCCGGGACAAAGCTAACTATGGCTACACCTTC.

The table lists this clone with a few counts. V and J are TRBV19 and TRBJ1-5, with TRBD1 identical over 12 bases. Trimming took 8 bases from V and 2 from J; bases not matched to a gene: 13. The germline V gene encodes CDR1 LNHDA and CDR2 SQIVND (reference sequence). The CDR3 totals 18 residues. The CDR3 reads CASRSYSGTGGGNQPQHF. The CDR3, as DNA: TGTGCCAGTCGTTCCTATTCCGGGACAGGGGGCGGCAATCAGCCCCAGCATTTT.

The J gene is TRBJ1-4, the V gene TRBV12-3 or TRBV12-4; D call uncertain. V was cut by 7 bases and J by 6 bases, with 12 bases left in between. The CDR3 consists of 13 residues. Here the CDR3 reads CASMGGMDEKLFF. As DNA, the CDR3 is TGTGCCAGCATGGGAGGCATGGATGAAAAACTGTTTTTT.

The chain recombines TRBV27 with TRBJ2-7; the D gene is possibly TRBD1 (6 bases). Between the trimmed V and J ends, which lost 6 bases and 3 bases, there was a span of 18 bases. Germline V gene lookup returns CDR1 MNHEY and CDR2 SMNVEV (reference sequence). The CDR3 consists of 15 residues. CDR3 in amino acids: CASRTGVQGFYEQYF. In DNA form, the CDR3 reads TGTGCCAGCAGAACCGGTGTACAGGGTTTCTACGAGCAGTACTTC.

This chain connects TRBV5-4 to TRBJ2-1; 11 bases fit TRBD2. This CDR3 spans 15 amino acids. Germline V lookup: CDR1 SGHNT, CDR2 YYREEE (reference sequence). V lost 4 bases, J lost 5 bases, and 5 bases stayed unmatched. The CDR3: CASSGSGRGHNEQFF. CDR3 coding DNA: TGTGCCAGCAGCGGTAGCGGGAGGGGTCACAATGAGCAGTTCTTC.

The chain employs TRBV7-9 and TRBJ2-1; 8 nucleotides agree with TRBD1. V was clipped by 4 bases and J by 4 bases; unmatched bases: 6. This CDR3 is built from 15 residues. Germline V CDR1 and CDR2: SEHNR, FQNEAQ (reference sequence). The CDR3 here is CASSSGTGVYNEQFF. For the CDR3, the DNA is TGTGCCAGCAGCTCTGGGACAGGAGTTTACAATGAGCAGTTCTTC.

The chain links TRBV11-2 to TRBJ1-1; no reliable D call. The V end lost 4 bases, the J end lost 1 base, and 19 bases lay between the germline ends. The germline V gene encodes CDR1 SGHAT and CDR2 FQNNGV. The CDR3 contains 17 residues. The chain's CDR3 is CASSSVGFREANTEAFF. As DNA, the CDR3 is TGTGCCAGCAGCTCAGTGGGTTTTCGGGAGGCGAACACTGAAGCTTTCTTT.

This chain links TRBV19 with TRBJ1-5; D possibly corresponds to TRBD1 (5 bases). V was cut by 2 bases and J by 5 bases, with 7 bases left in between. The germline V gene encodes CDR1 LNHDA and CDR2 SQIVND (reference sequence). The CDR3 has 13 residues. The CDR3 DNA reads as TGTGCCAGTAGTATAAGGGGTGATCAGCCCCAGCATTTT. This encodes CASSIRGDQPQHF.

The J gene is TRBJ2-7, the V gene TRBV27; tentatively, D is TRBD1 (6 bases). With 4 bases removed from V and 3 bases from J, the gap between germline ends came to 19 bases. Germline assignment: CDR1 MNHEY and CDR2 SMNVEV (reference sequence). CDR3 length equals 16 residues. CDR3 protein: CASSSLTLTGIYEQYF. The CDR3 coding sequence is TGTGCCAGCAGTTCCCTGACATTAACAGGGATCTACGAGCAGTACTTC.

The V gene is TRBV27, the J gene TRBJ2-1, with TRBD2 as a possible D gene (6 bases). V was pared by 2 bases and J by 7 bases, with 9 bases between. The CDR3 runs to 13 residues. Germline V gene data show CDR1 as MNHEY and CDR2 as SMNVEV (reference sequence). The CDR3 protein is CASSLGRRNEQFF. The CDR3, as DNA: TGTGCCAGCAGTTTAGGGAGGCGAAATGAGCAGTTCTTC.